Below, 32 T cell receptor beta chains from the same sample are listed, as sequenced in a study of T cells after yellow fever vaccination. TCRdb passed the 5' RACE reads through MiXCR, listing each CDR3 protein once. Among tens of thousands of distinct CDR3 sequences listed, about 6% were seen once. Sequenced material: CD8+ T cells sorted from PBMCs, taken more than 40 days after the first yellow fever vaccination. The receptors stem from a man between 18 and 35 years old who received the YFV17D yellow fever vaccine.

As for this clonotype: A clone one base away is much larger, so this may be a read error. V is TRBV20-1 and J is TRBJ1-3, with unresolved D. Germline CDR1 DFQATT, CDR2 SNEGSKA (reference sequence). CDR3 length equals 14 residues. V lost 5 bases to trimming and J lost 2 bases, with 13 bases between them. The chain's CDR3 is CSAHLKTTGNTIYF. DNA of the CDR3: TGCAGTGCTCACCTAAAGACAACTGGAAACACCATATATTTT.

The V and J genes are TRBV6-1 and TRBJ2-1, with TRBD2 matching over 8 bases. The germline CDR1 and CDR2 sequences are MNHNS and SASEGT. Losses at the gene ends were 6 bases for V and 3 bases for J; bases not matched to a gene: 7. The CDR3 extends over 15 amino acids. In nucleotides, the CDR3 is TGTGCCAGCAGCGTAGCGGGGATTTACTACAATGAGCAGTTCTTC. Amino acids: CASSVAGIYYNEQFF.

The chain employs TRBV29-1 and TRBJ2-3, with 10 bases fitting TRBD1. V was clipped by 4 bases and J by 3 bases; unmatched bases: 4. Germline lookup yields CDR1 SQVTM and CDR2 ANQGSEA. The length of the CDR3 is 14 residues. The CDR3 DNA reads TGCAGCGTTGGACCGGGACAGGGGACAGATACGCAGTATTTT. Translating gives CSVGPGQGTDTQYF.

This clonotype was recorded a few times. J is TRBJ1-5 and V is TRBV27; the D gene is possibly TRBD1 (6 bases). V lost 1 base and J 6 bases, leaving 10 bases between the germline ends. Germline values: CDR1 MNHEY, CDR2 SMNVEV (reference sequence). The CDR3 has 14 residues. The CDR3 is CASSLYRVSQPQHF. The CDR3 DNA reads TGTGCCAGCAGTTTATACAGGGTCAGTCAGCCCCAGCATTTT.

In this sample, this clonotype turned up many times. The V and J genes are TRBV2 and TRBJ2-2; D is perhaps TRBD1 (5 bases). V shed 1 base and J shed 5 bases, with 11 bases lying between them. The CDR3 loop spans 15 amino acids. The germline V gene has CDR1 SNHLY and CDR2 FYNNEI. The CDR3 reads CASSEGRVGTGELFF. The CDR3 DNA follows: TGTGCCAGCAGTGAAGGCAGGGTTGGAACCGGGGAGCTGTTTTTT.

For this clonotype: A much larger clone is a single base away; this may be a read error. The chain is built from TRBV29-1 and TRBJ2-7, with a possible D match to TRBD2 (6 bases). CDR1 is SQVTM and CDR2 is ANQGSEA in the germline V gene. This CDR3 is built from 13 residues. CDR3 sequence: CSALTGTGYERYF. CDR3 nucleotide sequence: TGCAGCGCCTTAACCGGGACTGGGTACGAGCGGTACTTC.

This clonotype occurred many times. The chain uses TRBV5-1 and TRBJ1-6; TRBD1 matches at 8 bases. The CDR3 loop spans 16 amino acids. Unmatched junction bases numbered 11, after V lost 5 bases and J lost 7 bases. CDR1 is SGHRS, CDR2 YFSETQ, per germline. CDR3 protein: CASSYGQGDRNSPLHF. CDR3 in DNA: TGCGCCAGCAGTTACGGACAGGGAGACCGAAATTCACCCCTCCACTTT. The variable domain in full, with the rest retrieved from reference TRBV5-1 and TRBJ1-6, is KAGVTQTPRYLIKTRGQQVTLSCSPISGHRSVSWYQQTPGQGLQFLFEYFSETQRNKGNFPGRFSGRQFSNSRSEMNVSTLELGDSALYLCASSYGQGDRNSPLHFGNGTRLTVT.

This clonotype was seen only a few times. The CDR3 coding sequence is TGTGCCAGCAGTTTGGGACAGGGGTTCTACGAGCAGTACTTC. It is translated as CASSLGQGFYEQYF. This chain connects TRBV12-3 or TRBV12-4 to TRBJ2-7, with 10 bases matching TRBD1. This CDR3 has 14 amino acids. V was clipped by 3 bases and J by 3 bases; unmatched bases: 2.

This clonotype occurred many times. The chain couples TRBV18 to TRBJ1-2, with 7 bases aligning to TRBD1. Germline V gene sequence: CDR1 KGHSH, CDR2 LQKENI. CDR3 length: 15 residues. J gave up 2 bases and V 5 bases, and 8 bases lay outside the gene matches. CDR3 amino acids: CASSKPGQRNYGYTF. In DNA, the CDR3 is TGTGCCAGCTCAAAACCGGGACAGAGGAACTATGGCTACACCTTC.

This clonotype was counted many times. The gene calls are TRBV9 and TRBJ2-3, with TRBD2 matching over 7 bases. The CDR3 spans 17 residues. V trimming: 0 bases; J trimming: 6 bases; junction bases outside the gene matches: 13. Germline V gives CDR1 SGDLS, CDR2 YYNGEE. The CDR3 DNA reads as TGTGCCAGCAGCGTAGGACTTCCCTCGGGGGGATTGGATACGCAGTATTTT. Protein product: CASSVGLPSGGLDTQYF.

CDR3 loop: CASIPGGGMNTEAFF. The CDR3 bases are TGTGCCAGCATCCCCGGGGGGGGGATGAACACTGAAGCTTTCTTT. The rearrangement uses TRBV2 and TRBJ1-1; the D gene is possibly TRBD1 (5 bases). Between the trimmed V and J ends, which lost 7 bases and 0 bases, there was a span of 15 bases. This CDR3 has 15 residues. CDR1 is SNHLY, CDR2 FYNNEI, per germline.

This clonotype was observed a few times. CDR3 DNA sequence: TGTGCCAGCAGTTTTTCGATTTCCAATCAGCCCCAGCATTTT. This gives the protein CASSFSISNQPQHF. The chain joins TRBV6-2 or TRBV6-3 to TRBJ1-5, with no clear D. The V end was cut by 4 bases, the J end by 3 bases, with 10 bases between. The CDR3 is 14 amino acids. Germline-derived CDR1 and CDR2 are MNHEY and SVGEGT.

This clonotype was seen many times. V usage is TRBV7-9 and J usage is TRBJ2-7; D possibly corresponds to TRBD1 (5 bases). The CDR3 has 18 amino acids. Germline-derived CDR1 and CDR2 are SEHNR and FQNEAQ (reference sequence). Trimming left V 1 base short and J 3 bases short, with 22 bases between. Here the CDR3 reads CASSLESSGPGLFYEQYF. In DNA form, the CDR3 reads TGTGCCAGCAGCTTAGAATCCTCCGGTCCAGGGTTATTCTACGAGCAGTACTTC. Full variable domain (rest looked up from reference TRBV7-9 and TRBJ2-7): DTGVSQNPRHKITKRGQNVTFRCDPISEHNRLYWYRQTLGQGPEFLTYFQNEAQLEKSRLLSDRFSAERPKGSFSTLEIQRTEQGDSAMYLCASSLESSGPGLFYEQYFGPGTRLTVT.

This clonotype came up many times. V is TRBV3-1 and J is TRBJ1-5; D not certain. The CDR3 consists of 14 residues. Germline V gene data show CDR1 as LGHDT and CDR2 as YNNKEL (reference sequence). Trimming pared 5 bases from V and 6 bases from J, leaving 14 bases between. CDR3 region: CASSLRMEAQPQHF. CDR3 in DNA: TGTGCCAGCAGCTTACGGATGGAGGCTCAGCCCCAGCATTTT.

The rearrangement links TRBV3-1 to TRBJ2-3; 10 positions agree with TRBD2. The V gene's germline CDR1 is LGHDT and CDR2 YNNKEL (reference sequence). V lost 5 bases, J lost 9 bases, and 8 bases stayed unmatched. CDR3 size: 14 residues. CDR3 sequence: CASSEPSGGGTQYF. The CDR3 bases are TGTGCCAGCAGCGAACCTAGCGGGGGTGGAACGCAGTATTTT.

This clonotype was detected many times. The gene calls are TRBV29-1 and TRBJ1-2; D remains unclear. CDR3 length: 11 amino acids. V was cut by 3 bases and J by 6 bases, with 8 bases left in between. Germline V gene lookup returns CDR1 SQVTM and CDR2 ANQGSEA. The CDR3 loop reads CSVEQDHGYTF. The CDR3 DNA follows: TGCAGCGTTGAGCAGGACCATGGCTACACCTTC. Full variable domain (outside the CDR3, taken from reference TRBV29-1 and TRBJ1-2): SAVISQKPSRDICQRGTSLTIQCQVDSQVTMMFWYRQQPGQSLTLIATANQGSEATYESGFVIDKFPISRPNLTFSTLTVSNMSPEDSSIYLCSVEQDHGYTFGSGTRLTVV.

This clonotype has at least ten counts. The chain couples TRBV4-1 to TRBJ2-7, with D uncertain. V lost 0 bases and J lost 2, with 8 bases in between. CDR1 is MGHRA and CDR2 is YSYEKL in the germline V gene. The CDR3 runs to 14 residues. The CDR3 DNA reads TGCGCCAGCAGCCAAGACTTGGGTACCTACGAGCAGTACGTC. This translates into CASSQDLGTYEQYV.

This clonotype was seen many times. The J gene is TRBJ2-1, the V gene TRBV7-2; D is unresolved. The germline CDR1 and CDR2 sequences are SGHTA and FQGNSA. The CDR3 is 15 amino acids. Trimming removed 5 bases from V and 0 bases from J, with 11 bases in between. CDR3 sequence (DNA): TGTGCCAGCAGCCCGGACGCCGGCTCCTACAATGAGCAGTTCTTC. Amino acid sequence: CASSPDAGSYNEQFF.

In this sample, this clonotype turned up a few times. The chain couples TRBV12-3 or TRBV12-4 to TRBJ1-2, with 7 bases matching TRBD1. V lost 1 base and J lost 7; bases outside the gene matches: 3. The CDR3 extends over 13 amino acids. CDR3 loop: CASSLVQGVGYTF. The CDR3 region has the DNA TGTGCCAGCAGTTTAGTCCAGGGGGTTGGCTACACCTTC.

By proportion, this clonotype is medium-sized. J is TRBJ2-3 and V is TRBV20-1, with 9 nucleotides matching TRBD1. CDR1 and CDR2 (germline): DFQATT, SNEGSKA (reference sequence). V shed 1 base and J 4 bases; nucleotides not matched to a gene: 0. The CDR3 consists of 13 residues. The CDR3: CSARGDRADTQYF. The CDR3, as DNA: TGCAGTGCTAGAGGGGACAGGGCAGATACGCAGTATTTT.

This chain links TRBV7-2 with TRBJ1-1; tentatively, D is TRBD1 (6 bases). Germline V gives CDR1 SGHTA, CDR2 FQGNSA. V dropped 2 bases and J dropped 1 base, with 11 bases sitting between them. This CDR3 is built from 15 residues. CDR3: CASSLRTVKNTEAFF. The CDR3 DNA sequence: TGTGCCAGCAGCTTACGGACAGTTAAGAACACTGAAGCTTTCTTT.

The chain couples TRBV20-1 to TRBJ1-5; D not certain. Trimming removed 0 bases from V and 4 bases from J, with 10 bases in between. This CDR3 contains 14 residues. Germline V gene data show CDR1 as DFQATT and CDR2 as SNEGSKA (reference sequence). As DNA, the CDR3 is TGCAGTGCTAGAGATCCCATTATGAATCAGCCCCAGCATTTT. Translating gives CSARDPIMNQPQHF.

This clonotype was recorded at least ten times. V gene TRBV5-6 combines with J gene TRBJ2-1, with no clear D. V dropped 0 bases and J dropped 8 bases, with 3 bases sitting between them. This CDR3 spans 11 amino acids. Germline V gene data show CDR1 as SGHDT and CDR2 as YYEEEE. In nucleotides, the CDR3 is TGTGCCAGCAGCTTGGTCGATGAGCAGTTCTTC. This codes for CASSLVDEQFF. The full variable domain, its missing parts supplied by reference TRBV5-6 and TRBJ2-1, is DAGVTQSPTHLIKTRGQQVTLRCSPKSGHDTVSWYQQALGQGPQFIFQYYEEEERQRGNFPDRFSGHQFPNYSSELNVNALLLGDSALYLCASSLVDEQFFGPGTRLTVL.

The chain recombines TRBV7-8 with TRBJ2-2, with 7 bases fitting TRBD1. Germline V CDR1 and CDR2: SGHVS, FQNEAQ. With 1 base clipped from V and 0 bases from J, the junction kept 5 bases outside the gene matches. The CDR3 sequence is 17 residues long. The CDR3: CASSLVGDRPNTGELFF. In DNA form, the CDR3 reads TGTGCCAGCAGCTTAGTTGGGGACAGACCGAACACCGGGGAGCTGTTTTTT.

This clonotype was recorded at least ten times. The genes are TRBV6-1 and TRBJ2-3, with 8 bases identical to TRBD2. CDR1 is MNHNS and CDR2 is SASEGT in the germline V gene. V trimming: 6 bases; J trimming: 1 base; junction bases outside the gene matches: 6. The CDR3 runs 15 residues. CDR3 nucleotide sequence: TGTGCCAGCAGCGCGGGACTAGGGGGCACAGATACGCAGTATTTT. Protein: CASSAGLGGTDTQYF.

This rearrangement joins TRBV10-3 to TRBJ2-1; D is unresolved. This CDR3 contains 13 residues. V was trimmed by 7 bases and J by 9 bases, leaving 16 bases between them. In germline, CDR1 is ENHRY, CDR2 SYGVKD. CDR3 region: CAIKAIPRGEQFF. CDR3 nucleotide sequence: TGTGCCATCAAGGCAATACCCCGTGGTGAGCAGTTCTTC.

This clonotype has ten or more counts. As DNA, the CDR3 is TGTGCCAGCAGTTTCGTGGGACAAGAGACCCAGTACTTC. It is translated as CASSFVGQETQYF. V and J are TRBV28 and TRBJ2-5, with unresolved D. Trimming left V 3 bases short and J 2 bases short, with 7 bases between. This CDR3 region has 13 residues. Germline loops: CDR1 MDHEN, CDR2 SYDVKM.

There are a few counts of this clonotype. CDR3 protein: CASSQTVNSPLHF. CDR3 in DNA: TGTGCCAGCAGCCAGACCGTTAATTCACCCCTCCACTTT. The chain employs TRBV14 and TRBJ1-6; no firm D call. CDR1 and CDR2 from the germline V gene are SGHDN and FVKESK. The CDR3 runs 13 residues. V was cut by 3 bases and J by 6 bases, with 6 bases left in between.

This clonotype was picked up many times. This chain joins TRBV6-5 and TRBJ2-2; D not certain. The germline gives CDR1 MNHEY, CDR2 SVGAGI. The germline V and J ends were trimmed by 3 bases and 6 bases, with 5 bases remaining between them. The CDR3 is 12 amino acids. DNA of the CDR3: TGTGCCAGCAGTTATGGACCCGGGGAGCTGTTTTTT. It encodes CASSYGPGELFF.

In its sample, this clonotype was seen a few times. CDR3 DNA sequence: TGTGCCACCAGCCAGACCAACACAGATACGCAGTATTTT. Amino acids: CATSQTNTDTQYF. The chain joins TRBV15 to TRBJ2-3, with D uncertain. The CDR3 runs to 13 residues. From germline, CDR1 is LNHNV and CDR2 YYDKDF (reference sequence). Trimming cost V 5 bases and J 2 bases, with 8 bases left between them.

In this sample, this clonotype turned up many times. The genes are TRBV27 and TRBJ2-3; no clear D gene. The CDR3 is made up of 11 amino acids. Deletions cut 8 bases from V and 2 bases from J, with 5 bases between. Germline CDR1 reads MNHEY; CDR2 reads SMNVEV (reference sequence). The CDR3 protein is CASGFTDTQYF. CDR3 in DNA: TGTGCCAGCGGATTCACAGATACGCAGTATTTT.

The sample holds many counts of this clonotype. This chain joins TRBV5-1 and TRBJ2-3; the match to TRBD1 covers 10 bases. Losses at the gene ends were 4 bases for V and 3 bases for J; bases not matched to a gene: 11. The CDR3 has 17 residues. Germline values: CDR1 SGHRS, CDR2 YFSETQ. In nucleotides, the CDR3 is TGCGCCAGCAGCGAGCTACCGGGACAGGGGTGGACAGATACGCAGTATTTT. It encodes CASSELPGQGWTDTQYF.